The present T cell receptor beta chain was sequenced within a study of early T cells in non-severe SARS-CoV-2 infection. Study information: Sequenced bulk RNA came from whole blood that was unsorted, and chains were unpaired. General study results and limits: Matching results from VDJdb favored anti-spike CD8 responses, leaving private and CD4 specificities undetected.

Germline lookup yields CDR1 SGHRS and CDR2 YFSETQ. V lost 0 bases to trimming and J lost 5 bases, with 12 bases between them. CDR3 length: 15 residues. Unique molecular identifiers were attached to individual cDNA molecules. TCRdb independently ran MiXCR on the 5' RACE reads; one entry per CDR3 protein. This table holds roughly 20,000 distinct CDR3 sequences, about 4% found once. This clonotype is medium-sized in the sample. Its antigen is not known. The source is an adult who was a healthcare worker with PCR-confirmed SARS-CoV-2 infection or an uninfected control (not recorded which). The chain has TRBV5-1 and TRBJ2-1, with D perhaps TRBD2 (6 bases). Sequencing input: whole blood. CDR3 region: CASSLVGGGNNEQFF. The CDR3 bases are TGCGCCAGCAGCTTGGTCGGGGGTGGTAACAATGAGCAGTTCTTC. The entire variable domain, with the rest obtained from reference TRBV5-1 and TRBJ2-1, is as follows: KAGVTQTPRYLIKTRGQQVTLSCSPISGHRSVSWYQQTPGQGLQFLFEYFSETQRNKGNFPGRFSGRQFSNSRSEMNVSTLELGDSALYLCASSLVGGGNNEQFFGPGTRLTVL.